This passage covers 11 T cell receptor beta chains from one sample sequenced in a study of OX40 agonist ivuxolimab in advanced cancers. Sequencing was performed with immunoSEQ multiplex PCR; in TCRdb, only in-frame clones are kept and a portion is missing. In the table there are 60,000 or so clones, about 84% of which are singletons. The input for sequencing was CD4+ or CD8+ T cells sorted from blood, taken in a trial of the OX40 agonist ivuxolimab. All receptors derive from an adult with an advanced solid tumor such as melanoma, head and neck, liver or kidney cancer.

The CDR3 loop is CASSDGRVPNTEAFF. The CDR3 DNA sequence: TGTGCCAGTAGTGACGGACGGGTACCAAACACTGAAGCTTTCTTT. This chain connects TRBV19 to TRBJ1-1; no clear D. Germline lookup yields CDR1 LNHDA and CDR2 SQIVND (reference sequence). The CDR3 contains 15 residues. V was shortened by 5 bases and J by 2 bases, with 15 bases between the two germline ends.

This sequence joins TRBV11-2 and TRBJ2-3; 16 nucleotides align to TRBD2. Trimming cost V 0 bases and J 4 bases; bases outside gene matches: 4. The CDR3 covers 18 residues. Germline V gene lookup returns CDR1 SGHAT and CDR2 FQNNGV. CDR3 nucleotide sequence: TGTGCCAGCAGCTTAGATAGTGGGACTAGCGGGGGGGCAGATACGCAGTATTTT. Its translation: CASSLDSGTSGGADTQYF.

The rearrangement uses TRBV6-1 and TRBJ2-1; D tentatively fits TRBD1 or TRBD2 (5 bases each). CDR3 length: 16 residues. The V and J ends lost 2 bases and 5 bases respectively, with 16 bases between them. Germline loops: CDR1 MNHNS, CDR2 SASEGT. CDR3 in DNA: TGTGCCAGCAGTGAACTCGGGGCAGGCTACAACAATGAGCAGTTCTTC. Amino acids: CASSELGAGYNNEQFF.

The chain couples TRBV7-3 to TRBJ2-2; D remains ambiguous. Trimming cost V 5 bases and J 7 bases, with 11 bases left between them. The CDR3 length is 13 residues. Germline V lookup: CDR1 SGHTA, CDR2 FQGTGA. In DNA form, the CDR3 reads TGTGCCAGCAGCCCAAGTAATATCGGGGAGCTGTTTTTT. Protein sequence: CASSPSNIGELFF.

The chain uses TRBV23-1 and TRBJ2-5; D is uncertain. TRBV23-1 is given ORF status, its function remaining uncertain. Trimming pared 7 bases from V and 13 bases from J, leaving 19 bases between. This CDR3 has 12 amino acids. The CDR3, as DNA: TGCGCCAGCACCCAATCGCCGGCTACCTGGTACTTC. Protein: CASTQSPATWYF.

The genes are TRBV28 and TRBJ2-7; possibly TRBD2 for D (5 bases). The CDR3 is 15 amino acids. Looked up from germline, CDR1 is MDHEN and CDR2 is SYDVKM. V gave up 6 bases and J gave up 3 bases, with 18 bases separating them. The CDR3 nucleotides read TGTGCCAGCAGCCCAGTGGGGAGAACGAGCTACGAGCAGTACTTC. Translated, it gives CASSPVGRTSYEQYF.

The chain has TRBV6-6 and TRBJ2-7; D is uncertain. CDR1 and CDR2 (germline): MNHNY, SVGAGI (reference sequence). V was trimmed by 6 bases and J by 4 bases, leaving 7 bases between them. The CDR3 contains 11 residues. CDR3: CASRILYEQYF. The CDR3, as DNA: TGTGCCAGCAGGATCCTTTACGAGCAGTACTTC.

The rearrangement links TRBV6-1 to TRBJ1-2; 8 bases are shared with TRBD1. Germline values: CDR1 MNHNS, CDR2 SASEGT. The J segment lost 4 bases and the V segment lost 4 bases, leaving 5 bases of the junction unmatched. The CDR3 loop spans 14 amino acids. CDR3 sequence (DNA): TGTGCCAGCAGTGCCCAGGGGGCCACCTATGGCTACACCTTC. It specifies CASSAQGATYGYTF.

Written as DNA, the CDR3 is TGTGCCAGCTCAAGGGCTAGCGGTAACCAAGAGACCCAGTACTTC. Translated, it gives CASSRASGNQETQYF. The chain couples TRBV18 to TRBJ2-5; 7 nucleotides line up with TRBD2. Trimming removed 5 bases from V and 0 bases from J; junction bases left unmatched: 6. The CDR3 is made up of 15 amino acids. Germline loops: CDR1 KGHSH, CDR2 LQKENI.

V and J are TRBV28 and TRBJ2-3; TRBD2 agrees at 9 bases. CDR1 is MDHEN, CDR2 SYDVKM, per germline. Unmatched junction bases numbered 7, after V lost 1 base and J lost 5 bases. CDR3 size: 16 residues. Here the CDR3 DNA reads TGTGCCAGCAGTTTATCGAGCGGAGCGGGAGGAGATACGCAGTATTTT. It specifies CASSLSSGAGGDTQYF.

This clone was picked up one time. This sequence joins TRBV11-1 and TRBJ2-1; 7 bases fit TRBD2. Per germline, CDR1 SGHAT and CDR2 FQDESV (reference sequence). This CDR3 has 13 amino acids. V lost 7 bases to trimming and J lost 7 bases; unmatched junction nucleotides: 7. CDR3 coding DNA: TGTGCCAGCACCCCACGGGGAGGGAATGAGCAGTTCTTC. Protein: CASTPRGGNEQFF.